The 17 T cell receptor beta chains below all came from one sample that was sequenced in a study of T-cell reconstitution after alpha-beta-depleted transplantation in children. Using unique molecular identifiers, the investigators prepared the TCRbeta library. TCRdb re-called the PCR reads with MiXCR, one entry per CDR3 protein. The sample has 480,000 or so distinct CDR3 sequences; more than 9% are singletons. The specimen was PBMCs, collected before TCRalphabeta/CD19-depleted stem cell transplant. These TCRs come from a child aged 2 to 10 with inherited bone marrow failure, due to receive a stem cell transplant.

This clonotype is a singleton in its sample. This may be a read error, as it is one base from a much larger clone. The gene calls are TRBV20-1 and TRBJ2-1; 8 bases line up with TRBD1. CDR3 size: 15 residues. CDR1 is DFQATT and CDR2 is SNEGSKA in the germline V gene (reference sequence). V lost 5 bases, J lost 6 bases, and 12 bases stayed unmatched. CDR3 region: CSAPRGRTGLNEQFF. CDR3 sequence (DNA): TGCAGTGCTCCCCGGGGGAGGACAGGGCTCAATGAGCAGTTCTTC.

Only one count was recorded for this clonotype. A single base separates this from a much larger clone, so it may be a read error. V gene TRBV9 combines with J gene TRBJ2-7; no firm D call. This CDR3 region has 15 residues. Germline V gene sequence: CDR1 SGDLS, CDR2 YYNGEE. Trimming stripped 4 bases from V and 1 base from J, with 15 bases between. The CDR3 here is CASSPDWTPSYEQYF. CDR3 bases: TGTGCCAGCAGCCCCGACTGGACCCCATCCTACGAGCAGTACTTC. The variable domain in full, with the rest retrieved from reference TRBV9 and TRBJ2-7, is DSGVTQTPKHLITATGQRVTLRCSPRSGDLSVYWYQQSLDQGLQFLIQYYNGEERAKGNILERFSAQQFPDLHSELNLSSLELGDSALYFCASSPDWTPSYEQYFGPGTRLTVT.

This clonotype has a single count. This may arise from a read error, as a much more abundant clone is one base away. The CDR3 end shows no conserved phenylalanine or tryptophan, and so a read error is likely. V usage is TRBV20-1 and J usage is TRBJ1-5; 9 nucleotides match TRBD1. V lost 7 bases to trimming and J lost 9 bases; unmatched junction nucleotides: 10. From germline, CDR1 is DFQATT and CDR2 SNEGSKA (reference sequence). The CDR3 loop spans 13 amino acids. CDR3 in DNA: TGCAGTGGCCACGACAGGGGGTACGGGCCCCAGCATTGT. This codes for CSGHDRGYGPQHC.

This clonotype came up many times. V usage is TRBV5-6 and J usage is TRBJ2-2; D is unclear. Germline values: CDR1 SGHDT, CDR2 YYEEEE. The V and J ends lost 0 bases and 8 bases respectively, with 11 bases between them. This CDR3 is 14 amino acids long. CDR3 sequence (DNA): TGTGCCAGCAGCTTGGGACCCTCGGAGGGGGAGCTGTTTTTT. Protein: CASSLGPSEGELFF. The full variable domain, rest sourced from reference TRBV5-6 and TRBJ2-2, is DAGVTQSPTHLIKTRGQQVTLRCSPKSGHDTVSWYQQALGQGPQFIFQYYEEEERQRGNFPDRFSGHQFPNYSSELNVNALLLGDSALYLCASSLGPSEGELFFGEGSRLTVL.

This clonotype has ten or more counts. The rearrangement joins TRBV7-2 to TRBJ2-1, with 8 bases identical to TRBD2. The CDR3 contains 15 residues. Per the germline V gene, CDR1 is SGHTA and CDR2 is FQGNSA. The V gene end was trimmed by 6 bases and the J gene end by 3 bases; junction bases not matched to a gene: 7. The CDR3 DNA reads TGTGCCAGCAGTTCGACTAGCGAGGTCTACAATGAGCAGTTCTTC. Its translation: CASSSTSEVYNEQFF. Full variable domain (remainder filled in from reference TRBV7-2 and TRBJ2-1): GAGVSQSPSNKVTEKGKDVELRCDPISGHTALYWYRQSLGQGLEFLIYFQGNSAPDKSGLPSDRFSAERTGGSVSTLTIQRTQQEDSAVYLCASSSTSEVYNEQFFGPGTRLTVL.

Many counts were recorded for this clonotype. The CDR3 spells CASSEFGGGPGGELFF. The DNA of the CDR3 is TGTGCCAGCAGTGAATTTGGGGGAGGGCCAGGCGGGGAGCTGTTTTTT. V gene TRBV25-1 combines with J gene TRBJ2-2, with 7 bases identical to TRBD2. V lost 1 base to trimming and J lost 7 bases; unmatched junction nucleotides: 9. This CDR3 spans 16 amino acids. CDR1 is MGHDK and CDR2 is SYGVNS in the germline V gene.

As for this clonotype: A read error is possible here, since a much larger clone lies one base away. This chain connects TRBV5-1 to TRBJ1-1; 8 bases align to TRBD1. Trimming at V came to 4 bases and at J to 11 bases, leaving 10 bases not matched to a gene. Germline V gene data show CDR1 as SGHRS and CDR2 as YFSETQ. This CDR3 is 13 amino acids long. CDR3 DNA: TGCGCCAGCAGCCCCAATCAGGGGGCACGGGCTTTCTTT. Protein sequence: CASSPNQGARAFF.

The chain links TRBV21-1 to TRBJ1-5; no DNA check was done on the table's D call, TRBD1. TRBV21-1 is shown as a pseudogene. This CDR3 comprises 17 residues. CDR3 DNA: TGTGCCAGCAGCATAAACGGGGGACAGGTGTACAGTCAGCCCCAGCATTTT. It specifies CASSINGGQVYSQPQHF.

This clonotype has a count of ten or more. The J gene is TRBJ2-7, the V gene TRBV20-1; tentatively, D is TRBD2 (6 bases). Trimming cost V 6 bases and J 2 bases, with 29 bases left between them. The germline V gene has CDR1 DFQATT and CDR2 SNEGSKA (reference sequence). This CDR3 comprises 18 residues. This CDR3 is CSALVRSPRAPSAYEQYF. CDR3 coding DNA: TGCAGTGCCTTGGTGAGGAGCCCCAGAGCCCCTAGCGCCTACGAGCAGTACTTC.

This clonotype was observed at least ten times. The rearrangement joins TRBV29-1 to TRBJ2-1, with D uncertain. Germline V gene lookup returns CDR1 SQVTM and CDR2 ANQGSEA. The CDR3 has 12 residues. Trimming pared 2 bases from V and 13 bases from J, leaving 15 bases between. DNA for the CDR3: TGCAGCGTTGAACCCTACGGCGTCGCACAGTTCTTC. As protein: CSVEPYGVAQFF.

The rearrangement links TRBV27 to TRBJ2-1, with D uncertain. The CDR3 loop spans 14 amino acids. Trimming took off 2 bases at V and 5 bases at J, with 10 bases between the two ends. Germline CDR1 reads MNHEY; CDR2 reads SMNVEV (reference sequence). CDR3 sequence: CASSLAPANNEQFF. As DNA, the CDR3 is TGTGCCAGCAGTTTAGCCCCGGCCAACAATGAGCAGTTCTTC.

This clonotype has a count of ten or more. The CDR3 loop reads CASGFWALAPNEQFF. CDR3 coding DNA: TGTGCTAGTGGCTTTTGGGCGCTAGCACCGAATGAGCAGTTCTTC. This chain joins TRBV12-5 and TRBJ2-1, with D possibly matching TRBD2 (5 bases). The CDR3 has 15 amino acids. The V gene lost 6 bases and the J gene lost 7 bases, with 19 bases spanning the gap. The V gene's germline CDR1 is LGHNT and CDR2 FRNRAP.

This clonotype occurred a few times. The V and J genes are TRBV5-1 and TRBJ2-2, with TRBD1 matching 7 bases. CDR3 length: 16 amino acids. Germline values: CDR1 SGHRS, CDR2 YFSETQ. V was clipped by 2 bases and J by 3 bases; unmatched bases: 7. The CDR3 protein is CASSFYRGPDTGELFF. DNA of the CDR3: TGCGCCAGCAGCTTTTACAGGGGCCCCGACACCGGGGAGCTGTTTTTT.

This clonotype was observed many times. The chain joins TRBV28 to TRBJ2-1; 13 bases agree with TRBD2. Unmatched junction bases numbered 8, after V lost 3 bases and J lost 9 bases. From germline, CDR1 is MDHEN and CDR2 SYDVKM. The CDR3 spans 16 residues. The CDR3 DNA reads TGTGCCAGCAGTTTTTTAATCGGACTAGCGGGAGTTGAGCAGTTCTTC. Amino acid sequence: CASSFLIGLAGVEQFF.

This clonotype was observed many times. V is TRBV2 and J is TRBJ2-5; 8 bases map to TRBD1. V lost 11 bases, J lost 2 bases, and 7 bases stayed unmatched. The CDR3 extends over 13 amino acids. The germline V gene has CDR1 SNHLY and CDR2 FYNNEI. This CDR3 reads CAGAGGPQETQYF. CDR3 sequence (DNA): TGTGCCGGCGCAGGGGGCCCTCAAGAGACCCAGTACTTC.

This clonotype was picked up many times. The chain is built from TRBV11-2 and TRBJ1-5; unclear D gene. Germline-derived CDR1 and CDR2 are SGHAT and FQNNGV. The V and J ends lost 5 bases and 6 bases respectively, with 11 bases between them. CDR3 length: 13 residues. The CDR3 here is CASSVGPGQPQHF. CDR3 in DNA: TGTGCCAGCAGCGTGGGCCCCGGTCAGCCCCAGCATTTT.

This clonotype was counted between two and nine times. The chain has TRBV29-1 and TRBJ2-5; no definite D call. This CDR3 is 15 amino acids long. V gave up 7 bases and J gave up 2 bases, with 20 bases separating them. The germline V gene encodes CDR1 SQVTM and CDR2 ANQGSEA. The CDR3 here is CSGAPVRPGQETQYF. The CDR3 DNA is TGCAGCGGCGCCCCAGTGAGGCCAGGACAAGAGACCCAGTACTTC.